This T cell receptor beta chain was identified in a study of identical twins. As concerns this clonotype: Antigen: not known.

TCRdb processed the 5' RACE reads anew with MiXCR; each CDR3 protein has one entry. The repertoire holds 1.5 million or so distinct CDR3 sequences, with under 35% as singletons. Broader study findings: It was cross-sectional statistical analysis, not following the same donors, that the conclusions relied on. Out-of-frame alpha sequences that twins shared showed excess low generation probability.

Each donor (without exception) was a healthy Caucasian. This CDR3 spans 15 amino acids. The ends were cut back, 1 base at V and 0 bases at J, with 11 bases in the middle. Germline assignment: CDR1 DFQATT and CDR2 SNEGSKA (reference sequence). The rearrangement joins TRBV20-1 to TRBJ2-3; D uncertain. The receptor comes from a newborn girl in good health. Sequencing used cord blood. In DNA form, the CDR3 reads TGCAGTGCTAGAGTATATAGCCGGAGCACAGATACGCAGTATTTT. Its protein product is CSARVYSRSTDTQYF.